A single sample is the source of the 10 T cell receptor beta chains below, sequenced in a study of persistence of HIV-infected CD4 T cells. Their specific antigens are unknown. Lysates of CMV-infected fibroblasts at around 9.1 ug/mL stimulated these cells. Sorting of responding CD4+ T cells relied on upregulated CD40 ligand together with CD69. Sequencing used immunoSEQ version 4 in survey mode. Sequencing was performed with immunoSEQ multiplex PCR; in TCRdb, only in-frame clones are kept and a portion is missing. The sample shows 15,000 to 20,000 clones, less than 65% of them seen only once. The sample in question was CD4+ T cells sorted from PBMCs after roughly 18-hour stimulation, obtained from a patient who received antiretroviral therapy. The source is an adult woman with HIV who was CMV-seropositive.

This rearrangement joins TRBV6-2 or TRBV6-3 to TRBJ2-2; TRBD2 matches 7 bases. The V gene end was trimmed by 0 bases and the J gene end by 6 bases; junction bases not matched to a gene: 4. The CDR3 extends over 15 amino acids. From germline, CDR1 is MNHEY and CDR2 SVGEGT. CDR3 protein: CASSYSGGRAGELFF. In nucleotides, the CDR3 is TGTGCCAGCAGTTACTCTGGGGGGAGGGCCGGGGAGCTGTTTTTT.

The chain carries TRBV12-3 or TRBV12-4 and TRBJ2-5; TRBD1 might be the D (5 bases). The CDR3 runs to 13 residues. The V end lost 2 bases, the J end lost 1 base, and 5 bases lay between the germline ends. The CDR3 region is CASSLQGQETQYF. In DNA, the CDR3 is TGTGCCAGCAGTTTACAGGGCCAAGAGACCCAGTACTTC.

The chain joins TRBV6-5 to TRBJ2-2, with 11 bases that match TRBD2. The CDR3 loop spans 14 amino acids. J was trimmed by 8 bases and V by 7 bases; bases with no gene match: 6. The germline gives CDR1 MNHEY, CDR2 SVGAGI. The DNA for the CDR3 is TGTGCCAGCACAGAACTAGCGGGAGCGGGGGAGCTGTTTTTT. This codes for CASTELAGAGELFF.

This sequence joins TRBV5-6 and TRBJ1-5; D ambiguous. The ends were cut back, 1 base at V and 5 bases at J, with 10 bases in the middle. The CDR3 runs 14 residues. Germline CDR1 and CDR2: SGHDT and YYEEEE. The CDR3 sequence is CASSLSKKDQPQHF. The DNA for the CDR3 is TGTGCCAGCAGCTTGAGTAAGAAGGATCAGCCCCAGCATTTT.

V usage is TRBV19 and J usage is TRBJ1-1; D unclear. V was shortened by 6 bases and J by 1 base, with 9 bases between the two germline ends. The germline V gene has CDR1 LNHDA and CDR2 SQIVND (reference sequence). This CDR3 contains 13 residues. The CDR3 protein is CASSSGRNTEAFF. The CDR3 DNA reads TGTGCCAGTAGCTCCGGACGGAACACTGAAGCTTTCTTT. The full variable domain, its missing parts supplied by reference TRBV19 and TRBJ1-1, is DGGITQSPKYLFRKEGQNVTLSCEQNLNHDAMYWYRQDPGQGLRLIYYSQIVNDFQKGDIAEGYSVSREKKESFPLTVTSAQKNPTAFYLCASSSGRNTEAFFGQGTRLTVV.

The chain recombines TRBV5-1 with TRBJ2-2, with TRBD2 identical over 11 bases. Germline V gene data show CDR1 as SGHRS and CDR2 as YFSETQ. Trimming took 4 bases from V and 1 from J; bases not matched to a gene: 0. CDR3 length: 15 residues. This CDR3 is CASSTSGGNTGELFF. CDR3 DNA sequence: TGCGCCAGCAGCACTAGCGGGGGGAACACCGGGGAGCTGTTTTTT. Using reference TRBV5-1 and TRBJ2-2 for the parts outside the CDR3, the full variable domain is KAGVTQTPRYLIKTRGQQVTLSCSPISGHRSVSWYQQTPGQGLQFLFEYFSETQRNKGNFPGRFSGRQFSNSRSEMNVSTLELGDSALYLCASSTSGGNTGELFFGEGSRLTVL.

V gene TRBV19 combines with J gene TRBJ1-4; TRBD1 aligns across 9 bases. There are 16 residues in the CDR3. V lost 7 bases to trimming and J lost 0 bases; unmatched junction nucleotides: 6. Germline-derived CDR1 and CDR2 are LNHDA and SQIVND (reference sequence). The CDR3 nucleotides are TGTGCCAGTAACCTACAGGGGGCCTCAACTAATGAAAAACTGTTTTTT. This gives the protein CASNLQGASTNEKLFF. The full variable domain, its missing parts supplied by reference TRBV19 and TRBJ1-4, is DGGITQSPKYLFRKEGQNVTLSCEQNLNHDAMYWYRQDPGQGLRLIYYSQIVNDFQKGDIAEGYSVSREKKESFPLTVTSAQKNPTAFYLCASNLQGASTNEKLFFGSGTQLSVL.

The V and J genes are TRBV19 and TRBJ1-1; D is unresolved. V lost 5 bases to trimming and J lost 3 bases, with 16 bases between them. The germline gives CDR1 LNHDA, CDR2 SQIVND (reference sequence). CDR3 size: 15 residues. In nucleotides, the CDR3 is TGTGCCAGTAGTGAGGGCGGGTTGGAAGACACTGAAGCTTTCTTT. Translation: CASSEGGLEDTEAFF. Drawing the rest from reference TRBV19 and TRBJ1-1, the complete variable domain is DGGITQSPKYLFRKEGQNVTLSCEQNLNHDAMYWYRQDPGQGLRLIYYSQIVNDFQKGDIAEGYSVSREKKESFPLTVTSAQKNPTAFYLCASSEGGLEDTEAFFGQGTRLTVV.

For this clone: At the DNA level, this CDR3 is encoded by other sequences in the same sample as well. The chain links TRBV2 to TRBJ1-6; D is perhaps TRBD1 (5 bases). V dropped 6 bases and J dropped 1 base, with 13 bases sitting between them. CDR3 size: 16 residues. CDR1 and CDR2 (germline): SNHLY, FYNNEI. CDR3 in amino acids: CASRLAGGSYNSPLHF. The CDR3 nucleotides read TGTGCCAGCAGGCTCGCGGGGGGTTCCTATAATTCACCCCTCCACTTT.

The chain employs TRBV5-1 and TRBJ1-1; 9 nucleotides line up with TRBD1. CDR1 and CDR2 (germline): SGHRS, YFSETQ. The CDR3 sequence is 14 residues long. The V segment lost 3 bases and the J segment 1 base; nucleotides outside the gene matches: 1. The CDR3 region is CASSSQGANTEAFF. In nucleotides, the CDR3 is TGCGCCAGCAGCTCACAGGGGGCGAACACTGAAGCTTTCTTT.